This is a list of T cell receptor beta chains from one sample in a study of T cell changes during pregnancy in multiple sclerosis. Libraries were prepared by immunoSEQ multiplex PCR; TCRdb keeps only in-frame clonotypes and omits some of them. The data hold roughly 30,000 clones, with nearly 90% observed a single time. Source: CD8+ T cells from peripheral blood mononuclear cells, taken in the second trimester of pregnancy. Source of these receptors: a female donor with multiple sclerosis, enrolled in a pregnancy study. The CDR3 runs from the conserved cysteine through the conserved F or W. Fields, in order: J gene, V gene, CDR3 protein.

J: TRBJ1-1
V: TRBV28
CDR3: CASSFRGGTEAFF

J: TRBJ1-1
V: TRBV19
CDR3: CASTGQEIEAFF

J: TRBJ1-1
V: TRBV4-1
CDR3: CASSQAIQANTEAFF

J: TRBJ1-1
V: TRBV5-1
CDR3: CASSQPGTGGRNTEAFF

J: TRBJ1-2
V: TRBV27
CDR3: CASTLRWTTNYGYTF

J: TRBJ2-2
V: TRBV30
CDR3: CAWSVASGGRSGELFF

J: TRBJ1-5
V: TRBV19
CDR3: CASWDRGNQPQHF

J: TRBJ1-2
V: TRBV18
CDR3: CASSTFRGNVYGYTF

J: TRBJ1-1
V: TRBV7-9
CDR3: CASSSTGVEAFF

J: TRBJ2-1
V: TRBV2
CDR3: CATTGGAGASGTDEQFF

J: TRBJ2-2
V: TRBV9
CDR3: CASNPQAFNTGELFF

J: TRBJ2-1
V: TRBV5-1
CDR3: CASSLWGQGRGFSYNEQFF

J: TRBJ2-2
V: TRBV19
CDR3: CASSRPGLASGELFF

J: TRBJ2-1
V: TRBV7-8
CDR3: CASSLARGGTYNEQFF

J: TRBJ1-5
V: TRBV6-1
CDR3: CASSELTEIGHQPQHF

J: TRBJ2-1
V: TRBV28
CDR3: CASSSPGLAGDRSSYNEQFF

J: TRBJ2-1
V: TRBV16
CDR3: CASSHRGRQGNKNEQFF

J: TRBJ1-1
V: TRBV6-1
CDR3: CASSEKWGVTEAFF

J: TRBJ2-1
V: TRBV9
CDR3: CASSVGGVDGEQFF

J: TRBJ2-7
V: TRBV27
CDR3: CASSQRLAGATYEQYF

J: TRBJ2-2
V: TRBV19
CDR3: CASSIVASGGELFF

J: TRBJ2-2
V: TRBV30
CDR3: CAWRSRGDRYTGELFF

J: TRBJ2-4
V: TRBV6-5
CDR3: CASSYTNSWAKNIQYF

J: TRBJ2-7
V: TRBV5-6
CDR3: CASSGGGSYEQYF

J: TRBJ1-1
V: TRBV9
CDR3: CASSAETGNTEAFF

J: TRBJ1-1
V: TRBV5-4
CDR3: CASSLGAVNTEAFF

J: TRBJ1-5
V: TRBV7-2
CDR3: CASSSLTAVTRDRLHF

J: TRBJ1-5
V: TRBV7-2
CDR3: CASSPQNQPQHF

J: TRBJ2-6
V: TRBV25-1
CDR3: CASSEITGSGANVLTF

J: TRBJ2-7
V: TRBV5-1
CDR3: CASSSYRTSGSYEQYF

J: TRBJ2-1
V: TRBV11-3
CDR3: CASSPRSDSDDEQFF

J: TRBJ1-1
V: TRBV10-3
CDR3: CAIRSERAGNTEAFF

J: TRBJ2-1
V: TRBV7-3
CDR3: CASSLKPPPLAGGKDEQFF

J: TRBJ1-1
V: TRBV7-9
CDR3: CASSYGSWDRGLTEAFF

J: TRBJ2-1
V: TRBV27
CDR3: CASGGWAGNEQFF

J: TRBJ2-7
V: TRBV14
CDR3: CASSHARQGSYEQYF

J: TRBJ2-1
V: TRBV27
CDR3: CASSSGGGSYNEQFF

J: TRBJ2-1
V: TRBV7-2
CDR3: CASSLNQGFNEQFF

J: TRBJ1-2
V: TRBV5-6
CDR3: CASSLDVGTGDYGYTF

J: TRBJ2-7
V: TRBV7-9
CDR3: CASSFSGVQQYF

J: TRBJ2-7
V: TRBV15
CDR3: CATSRDRGDFMF

J: TRBJ2-7
V: TRBV29-1
CDR3: CSASTRDRAYEQYF

J: TRBJ1-2
V: TRBV27
CDR3: CASSYSKSGGYGYTF

J: TRBJ2-7
V: TRBV27
CDR3: CASSPFSAYEQYF

J: TRBJ2-1
V: TRBV15
CDR3: CATSRGAGGRNEQFF

J: TRBJ2-7
V: TRBV2
CDR3: CASRLPTSYEQYF

J: TRBJ2-3
V: TRBV28
CDR3: CATTSGASIGDTQYF

J: TRBJ2-2
V: TRBV30
CDR3: CAWTIPRTVNTGELFF